One T cell receptor (beta chain) is described in this entry. Its antigen is not known. The data were obtained in a study of cytomegalovirus exposure and HLA in healthy donors. Study-wide findings and caveats: Rare TCR sequences dominated, though some public TCRs recurred in many donors. In vitro confirmation showed a few CMV-associated chains to be CMV antigen specific.

Primers for the PCR totalled 60 Vbeta and 13 Jbeta. Per the study methods: Later work found 80 million or so unique TCR beta chains, with roughly 11 million shared. Measured with immunoSEQ multiplex PCR; TCRdb has only the in-frame clones, and not every one. V and J calls and clone size are as listed in that table; D and trimming were resolved from the DNA. The table includes about 170,000 clones, about three quarters detected once. Sequencing input: PBMCs. This TCR came from a woman aged 25-40 years in good health and CMV-seropositive.

The CDR3 region has the DNA TGTGCCAGCAGTTTACCGGCCACAGGTGGCTACACCTTC. Its translation: CASSLPATGGYTF. V gene TRBV28 combines with J gene TRBJ1-2; maybe TRBD1 (5 bases). CDR3 length: 13 residues. Per germline, CDR1 MDHEN and CDR2 SYDVKM. Trimming stripped 2 bases from V and 7 bases from J, with 11 bases between.